One and the same sample provided the 2 T cell receptor beta chains below, sequenced in a study of post-analysis software for immune sequencing data. The library was made from cDNA and included unique molecular identifiers. Via MiXCR, TCRdb re-called the PCR reads, giving one row per CDR3 protein. The table shows approximately 570,000 distinct CDR3 sequences, with 44% occurring only once. Antigen specificity for these receptors is unknown. Findings of the study overall: Patients carried roughly five TRBV segments more frequently than controls did, and TRBV5-6, TRBV5-1 and TRBV20-1 were among them.

Source material: blood. These receptors all stem from a girl aged 10-17 years with multiple sclerosis.

J is TRBJ1-4 and V is TRBV7-2; D perhaps matches TRBD1 (5 bases). V was shortened by 5 bases and J by 4 bases, with 14 bases between the two germline ends. Germline-derived CDR1 and CDR2 are SGHTA and FQGNSA. The CDR3 spans 15 residues. CDR3 in DNA: TGTGCCAGCAGCATCCTGGGGCAGCTTAATGAAAAACTGTTTTTT. Protein: CASSILGQLNEKLFF.

V gene TRBV6-5 combines with J gene TRBJ2-4; 7 bases map to TRBD1. CDR1 and CDR2 (germline): MNHEY, SVGAGI. V gave up 2 bases and J gave up 4 bases; unmatched junction bases: 11. The CDR3 runs 17 residues. CDR3 coding DNA: TGTGCCAGCAGTTACACAACACCGGGACAGCGAAAAAACATTCAGTACTTC. Encoded protein: CASSYTTPGQRKNIQYF.